This T cell receptor (beta chain) was retrieved from a study of memory CD4+ T cells and cytomegalovirus serostatus. On the study more broadly: Healthy Belgian adult donors included under ten CMV-positive and 24 CMV-negative people.

Profiled with immunoSEQ multiplex PCR; TCRdb holds only in-frame clones, not every one. The table records 55,000 to 65,000 clones, over 80% of them present only once. The sort gate was single viable CD3+CD4+CD8-CD45RO+ cells for memory CD4+ T cells. Total CD4+ T cells were enriched by CD4 positive selection. General study findings and limits: Each of 60 to 80 CMV-associated TCRbeta sequences occurred in one to five individuals.

Trimming pared 6 bases from V and 1 base from J, leaving 10 bases between. CDR1 is SQVTM, CDR2 ANQGSEA, per germline. The CDR3 spans 14 residues. Worth noting for this clone: Its matching antigen is unknown.

The sample consisted of memory CD4+ T cells from blood. The TCR originated in an adult in good health and CMV-seronegative. The chain is built from TRBV29-1 and TRBJ2-6, with a weak D call TRBD2 (5 bases). The CDR3, as DNA: TGCAGCGTCACGGGGTTATCTGGGGCCAACGTCCTGACTTTC. This gives the protein CSVTGLSGANVLTF.